This section outlines one T cell receptor beta chain sequence together with its context. Its antigen is unidentified. The data stem from a study of cytotoxic CD8 clonotypes in ibrutinib-treated CLL. Regarding the study as a whole: Treatment saw public clonotypes, which were uncommon, either contract or stay stable. Baseline clonality, higher than in age-matched healthy donors, tracked circulating CD8+ T-cell counts. At ibrutinib response, clonality increased, and at progression it declined back toward baseline.

Using immunoSEQ multiplex PCR, the repertoire was profiled, and TCRdb retains in-frame clones only, with some absent. The data hold under 150,000 clones, with around 80% observed a single time. Trimming cost V 1 base and J 3 bases; bases outside gene matches: 9. The CDR3 consists of 17 residues. CDR1 is GTSNPN and CDR2 is SVGIG in the germline V gene (reference sequence). This TCR was sampled from a human donor with chronic lymphocytic leukemia. The sequencing used PBMCs, collected after 24 months of ibrutinib treatment. V and J are TRBV30 and TRBJ1-4; 9 positions agree with TRBD1. The CDR3 here is CAWSAGQGPYANEKLFF. Here the CDR3 DNA reads TGTGCCTGGAGTGCAGGACAGGGGCCTTATGCTAATGAAAAACTGTTTTTT.